This T cell receptor (beta chain) derives from a study of blood T cell repertoires in COVID-19. Study as a whole: Both acute and convalescent COVID-19 samples were obtained from the United States, Italy and Spain. T cells, B-cell-depleted T cells, or PBMCs supplied cDNA or gDNA.

The authors' processing: Reference gene primers were amplified, and this amplification served to estimate nucleated cell counts. The repertoire was sequenced with immunoSEQ multiplex PCR; TCRdb's copy has only in-frame clones and lacks some. The D gene and trimming were derived from the DNA, and the V and J assignments and clone size from that table. The sample holds hundreds of thousands of clones, roughly 90% seen once. The V gene's germline CDR1 is WNHNN and CDR2 SYGVQD (reference sequence). V lost 0 bases to trimming and J lost 5 bases, with 13 bases between them. This CDR3 spans 16 amino acids. This clone was seen only once.

Sequencing used peripheral blood. This rearrangement joins TRBV10-1 to TRBJ2-2; a weak D match, TRBD2 (6 bases). The receptor was isolated from a woman in her thirties or forties who had recovered from COVID-19. The CDR3 protein is CASSESWSGGTGELFF. CDR3 nucleotides: TGCGCCAGCAGTGAGTCGTGGTCTGGAGGGACCGGGGAGCTGTTTTTT.